A selection of T cell receptor beta chains follows, all from one sample in a study of shared clonotypes between healthy human individuals. Assay used: immunoSEQ multiplex PCR; TCRdb lists only in-frame clones, some missing. The sample shows 2.3 million or so clones, approximately 95% of them seen only once. Sequencing input: naive CD4+ T cells from PBMCs. The origin of the receptors is a man aged 18 to 29 in good health. Some clones in this sample may be carry-over from other donors' samples. The CDR3 runs from the conserved cysteine through the conserved F or W. The order of the fields is CDR3 length, J gene, clone size, D gene, V gene, CDR3 DNA, CDR3 protein. The D gene is left open where the match is weak. Not every row has a clone size; where given, it reads once, few, many or a size class.

cdr3_length: 16; j_call: TRBJ1-5; clone_size: -; d_call: -; v_call: TRBV18; cdr3_nt: TGTGCCAGCTCACTGATACAGGGACATAGCAATCAGCCCCAGCATTTT; cdr3_aa: CASSLIQGHSNQPQHF
cdr3_length: 13; j_call: TRBJ1-1; clone_size: -; d_call: -; v_call: TRBV29-1; cdr3_nt: TGCAGCGGGCGGGGAGGGCCGCACACTGAAGCTTTCTTT; cdr3_aa: CSGRGGPHTEAFF
cdr3_length: 14; j_call: TRBJ1-3; clone_size: once; d_call: -; v_call: TRBV5-6; cdr3_nt: TGTGCCAGCAGCTTGCCCCTCTCTGGAAACACCATATATTTT; cdr3_aa: CASSLPLSGNTIYF
cdr3_length: 17; j_call: TRBJ2-1; clone_size: -; d_call: TRBD2; v_call: TRBV19; cdr3_nt: TGTGCCAGTACCACATGGGCTAGCGGGGAGCCCTACAATGAGCAGTTCTTC; cdr3_aa: CASTTWASGEPYNEQFF
cdr3_length: 17; j_call: TRBJ2-5; clone_size: once; d_call: -; v_call: TRBV7-9; cdr3_nt: TGTGCCAGCAGCCCCCACGTCGGGCAGGGCTTTCAAGAGACCCAGTACTTC; cdr3_aa: CASSPHVGQGFQETQYF
cdr3_length: 14; j_call: TRBJ1-5; clone_size: -; d_call: -; v_call: TRBV6-5; cdr3_nt: TGTGCCAGCAGTTACTCGAGGGCATATCAGCCCCAGCATTTT; cdr3_aa: CASSYSRAYQPQHF
cdr3_length: 16; j_call: TRBJ2-2; clone_size: -; d_call: TRBD2; v_call: TRBV7-3; cdr3_nt: TGTGCCAGCAGCCATTCGCGGGAGTACGGCACCGGGGAGCTGTTTTTT; cdr3_aa: CASSHSREYGTGELFF
cdr3_length: 14; j_call: TRBJ2-1; clone_size: -; d_call: -; v_call: TRBV9; cdr3_nt: TGTGCCAGCAGCGTAGATGGCGGTTACAATGAGCAGTTCTTC; cdr3_aa: CASSVDGGYNEQFF
cdr3_length: 13; j_call: TRBJ1-5; clone_size: -; d_call: -; v_call: TRBV18; cdr3_nt: TGTGCCAGCTCACCACACTCAAATCAGCCCCAGCATTTT; cdr3_aa: CASSPHSNQPQHF
cdr3_length: 13; j_call: TRBJ2-5; clone_size: -; d_call: -; v_call: TRBV7-2; cdr3_nt: TGTGCCAGCAGCACTCATGGTCGGGAGACCCAGTACTTC; cdr3_aa: CASSTHGRETQYF
cdr3_length: 18; j_call: TRBJ2-1; clone_size: -; d_call: -; v_call: TRBV4-1; cdr3_nt: TGCGCCAGCAGCCAAGACCGGGATGGCGCGAGCTCCTACAATGAGCAGTTCTTC; cdr3_aa: CASSQDRDGASSYNEQFF
cdr3_length: 16; j_call: TRBJ2-7; clone_size: -; d_call: TRBD1; v_call: TRBV4-1; cdr3_nt: TGCGCCAGCAGCCAAGAAGGGACAGGGGCCCCCTACGAGCAGTACTTC; cdr3_aa: CASSQEGTGAPYEQYF
cdr3_length: 13; j_call: TRBJ2-7; clone_size: once; d_call: -; v_call: TRBV25-1; cdr3_nt: TGTGCCAGCAAAAACCCGGCAGCCTACGAGCAGTACTTC; cdr3_aa: CASKNPAAYEQYF
cdr3_length: 13; j_call: TRBJ2-6; clone_size: few; d_call: -; v_call: TRBV11-2; cdr3_nt: TGTGCCAGCAGTGCGTCACTCCTTAACGTCCTGACTTTC; cdr3_aa: CASSASLLNVLTF
cdr3_length: 12; j_call: TRBJ2-1; clone_size: -; d_call: -; v_call: TRBV28; cdr3_nt: TGTGCCAGCAGTTTAGTGGTTGAAGAGCAGTTCTTC; cdr3_aa: CASSLVVEEQFF
cdr3_length: 13; j_call: TRBJ2-3; clone_size: -; d_call: -; v_call: TRBV5-5; cdr3_nt: TGTGCCAGCAGCTACCGGGGGACAGATACGCAGTATTTT; cdr3_aa: CASSYRGTDTQYF
cdr3_length: 15; j_call: TRBJ2-1; clone_size: -; d_call: -; v_call: TRBV7-2; cdr3_nt: TGTGCCAGCAGCCTGACTGGGATTATAGGTAATGAGCAGTTCTTC; cdr3_aa: CASSLTGIIGNEQFF
cdr3_length: 14; j_call: TRBJ1-3; clone_size: -; d_call: -; v_call: TRBV6-1; cdr3_nt: TGTGCCATTAGCAGGTCCTACTCTGGAAACACCATATATTTT; cdr3_aa: CAISRSYSGNTIYF
cdr3_length: 15; j_call: TRBJ2-3; clone_size: -; d_call: -; v_call: TRBV7-9; cdr3_nt: TGTGCCAGCAGCCAGGGGCTCGGGGTGACAGATACGCAGTATTTT; cdr3_aa: CASSQGLGVTDTQYF
cdr3_length: 13; j_call: TRBJ2-6; clone_size: -; d_call: -; v_call: TRBV27; cdr3_nt: TGTGCCAGCAGTTACTCTGGGGCCAACGTCCTGACTTTC; cdr3_aa: CASSYSGANVLTF
cdr3_length: 14; j_call: TRBJ1-2; clone_size: -; d_call: -; v_call: TRBV28; cdr3_nt: TGTGCCAGCAGTTTTTCGGGGGGTAACTATGGCTACACCTTC; cdr3_aa: CASSFSGGNYGYTF
cdr3_length: 16; j_call: TRBJ2-2; clone_size: -; d_call: TRBD2; v_call: TRBV5-1; cdr3_nt: TGCGCCAGCAGCCCCGCGGGGGGCGGAAACACCGGGGAGCTGTTTTTT; cdr3_aa: CASSPAGGGNTGELFF
cdr3_length: 13; j_call: TRBJ1-1; clone_size: -; d_call: -; v_call: TRBV30; cdr3_nt: TGTGCCTGGAGTGAGTTAGTTTACACTGAAGCTTTCTTT; cdr3_aa: CAWSELVYTEAFF
cdr3_length: 13; j_call: TRBJ2-7; clone_size: -; d_call: -; v_call: TRBV2; cdr3_nt: TGTGCCAGCAGTGCGACTACAGGGTACGAGCAGTACTTC; cdr3_aa: CASSATTGYEQYF
cdr3_length: 16; j_call: TRBJ2-4; clone_size: once; d_call: TRBD1; v_call: TRBV28; cdr3_nt: TGTGCCAGCAGTTTGGCCGGGACAGGGAGTAGAAACATTCAGTACTTC; cdr3_aa: CASSLAGTGSRNIQYF
cdr3_length: 16; j_call: TRBJ1-2; clone_size: -; d_call: TRBD1; v_call: TRBV7-6; cdr3_nt: TGTGCCAGCAGCTCAGTCAGGGGGGGCGATGTAGAAGGCTACACCTTC; cdr3_aa: CASSSVRGGDVEGYTF
cdr3_length: 15; j_call: TRBJ1-1; clone_size: -; d_call: TRBD1; v_call: TRBV28; cdr3_nt: TGTGCCAGCAGTTCGGGGACAGGGGGGTACACTGAAGCTTTCTTT; cdr3_aa: CASSSGTGGYTEAFF
cdr3_length: 13; j_call: TRBJ1-1; clone_size: -; d_call: -; v_call: TRBV6-1; cdr3_nt: TGTGCCAGCAGAGCTACCTTCAACACTGAAGCTTTCTTT; cdr3_aa: CASRATFNTEAFF
cdr3_length: 15; j_call: TRBJ2-2; clone_size: -; d_call: -; v_call: TRBV5-6; cdr3_nt: TGTGCCAGCAGCACAGCGGCCAGGGGTTACGGGGAGCTGTTTTTT; cdr3_aa: CASSTAARGYGELFF
cdr3_length: 14; j_call: TRBJ2-1; clone_size: -; d_call: -; v_call: TRBV6-1; cdr3_nt: TGTGCCAGCAGTGCGGCGGGAACCTACAATGAGCAGTTCTTC; cdr3_aa: CASSAAGTYNEQFF
cdr3_length: 11; j_call: TRBJ1-1; clone_size: -; d_call: -; v_call: TRBV6-6; cdr3_nt: TGTGCCAGCGGTGGGGCCACTGAAGCTTTCTTT; cdr3_aa: CASGGATEAFF
cdr3_length: 14; j_call: TRBJ1-1; clone_size: -; d_call: -; v_call: TRBV2; cdr3_nt: TGTGCCAGCGGATCCCTAAGGGGGAACACTGAAGCTTTCTTT; cdr3_aa: CASGSLRGNTEAFF
cdr3_length: 16; j_call: TRBJ2-2; clone_size: -; d_call: TRBD2; v_call: TRBV10-3; cdr3_nt: TGTGCCATCAGAGATAGCGGGAGAGCGAACACCGGGGAGCTGTTTTTT; cdr3_aa: CAIRDSGRANTGELFF
cdr3_length: 15; j_call: TRBJ2-7; clone_size: -; d_call: TRBD1; v_call: TRBV11-2; cdr3_nt: TGTGCCAGCAGCCGAAGAGACAGGGGGATCCACGAGCAGTACTTC; cdr3_aa: CASSRRDRGIHEQYF
cdr3_length: 17; j_call: TRBJ2-5; clone_size: -; d_call: TRBD2; v_call: TRBV11-2; cdr3_nt: TGTGCCAGCAGCTCGCGGACTAGCGGGAGAGGGCAGGAGACCCAGTACTTC; cdr3_aa: CASSSRTSGRGQETQYF
cdr3_length: 13; j_call: TRBJ2-5; clone_size: -; d_call: -; v_call: TRBV14; cdr3_nt: TGTGCCAGCAGTGACAATTCAAGGGAGACCCAGTACTTC; cdr3_aa: CASSDNSRETQYF
cdr3_length: 16; j_call: TRBJ2-7; clone_size: once; d_call: TRBD2; v_call: TRBV5-8; cdr3_nt: TGTGCCAGCAGCTCTCTTTTAAGCGGGAGGGGATACGAGCAGTACTTC; cdr3_aa: CASSSLLSGRGYEQYF
cdr3_length: 15; j_call: TRBJ1-2; clone_size: once; d_call: -; v_call: TRBV4-1; cdr3_nt: TGCGCCAGCAGCCGTCCCGGGACATTGAACTATGGCTACACCTTC; cdr3_aa: CASSRPGTLNYGYTF
cdr3_length: 16; j_call: TRBJ2-3; clone_size: -; d_call: TRBD2; v_call: TRBV14; cdr3_nt: TGTGCCAGCAGCCCCGGACTAGCGGAAGGCACAGATACGCAGTATTTT; cdr3_aa: CASSPGLAEGTDTQYF
cdr3_length: 16; j_call: TRBJ2-3; clone_size: -; d_call: TRBD2; v_call: TRBV5-1; cdr3_nt: TGCGCCAGCAGCTGGGGGACTAGCGGAGGCACAGATACGCAGTATTTT; cdr3_aa: CASSWGTSGGTDTQYF
cdr3_length: 17; j_call: TRBJ1-2; clone_size: -; d_call: -; v_call: TRBV27; cdr3_nt: TGTGCCAGCAGTTTAACCCCCATGGTTCGGGCTAACTATGGCTACACCTTC; cdr3_aa: CASSLTPMVRANYGYTF
cdr3_length: 13; j_call: TRBJ1-2; clone_size: -; d_call: -; v_call: TRBV28; cdr3_nt: TGTGCCAGCAGTTCCCTGACGACCTATGGCTACACCTTC; cdr3_aa: CASSSLTTYGYTF
cdr3_length: 13; j_call: TRBJ1-1; clone_size: -; d_call: -; v_call: TRBV7-6; cdr3_nt: TGTGCCAGTTTACAGGATCAGAACACTGAAGCTTTCTTT; cdr3_aa: CASLQDQNTEAFF
cdr3_length: 15; j_call: TRBJ1-2; clone_size: -; d_call: -; v_call: TRBV19; cdr3_nt: TGTGCCAGTAAAATGGACAGCCTCGGCGACTATGGCTACACCTTC; cdr3_aa: CASKMDSLGDYGYTF
cdr3_length: 19; j_call: TRBJ1-4; clone_size: -; d_call: -; v_call: TRBV15; cdr3_nt: TGTGCCACCGTACCGCGACAGGCTAGGACAAGACCCGTAGAGGAAAAACTGTTTTTT; cdr3_aa: CATVPRQARTRPVEEKLFF
cdr3_length: 14; j_call: TRBJ2-2; clone_size: -; d_call: -; v_call: TRBV5-1; cdr3_nt: TGCGCCAGCAGCCTACGGACGAACACCGGGGAGCTGTTTTTT; cdr3_aa: CASSLRTNTGELFF
cdr3_length: 14; j_call: TRBJ1-1; clone_size: -; d_call: -; v_call: TRBV7-8; cdr3_nt: TGTGCCAGCAGCCCACTCGCGGGCGGCACTGAAGCTTTCTTT; cdr3_aa: CASSPLAGGTEAFF
cdr3_length: 14; j_call: TRBJ1-3; clone_size: -; d_call: TRBD1; v_call: TRBV27; cdr3_nt: TGTGCCAGCAAGGACAGGCCCTCTGGAAACACCATATATTTT; cdr3_aa: CASKDRPSGNTIYF
cdr3_length: 15; j_call: TRBJ1-2; clone_size: -; d_call: TRBD1; v_call: TRBV19; cdr3_nt: TGTGCCAGTAGTTTGGCAGGGGGCGGCAACTATGGCTACACCTTC; cdr3_aa: CASSLAGGGNYGYTF